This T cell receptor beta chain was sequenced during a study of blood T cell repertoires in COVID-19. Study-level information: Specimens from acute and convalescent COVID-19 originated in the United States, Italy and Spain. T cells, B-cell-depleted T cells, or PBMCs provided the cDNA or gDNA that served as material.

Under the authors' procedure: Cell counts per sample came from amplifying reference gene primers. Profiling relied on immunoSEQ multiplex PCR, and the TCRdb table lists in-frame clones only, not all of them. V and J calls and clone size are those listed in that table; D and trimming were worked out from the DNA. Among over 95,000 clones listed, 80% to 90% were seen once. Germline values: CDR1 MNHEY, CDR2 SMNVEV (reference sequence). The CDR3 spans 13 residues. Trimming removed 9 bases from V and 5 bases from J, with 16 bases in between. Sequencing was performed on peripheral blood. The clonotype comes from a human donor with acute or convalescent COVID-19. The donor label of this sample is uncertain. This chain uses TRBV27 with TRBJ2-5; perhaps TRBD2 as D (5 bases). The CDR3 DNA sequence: TGTGCCAGTTCCGACCGGCCGGGGGAGACCCAGTACTTC. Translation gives CASSDRPGETQYF.